One sample yielded the 20 T cell receptor beta chains listed below, sequenced in a study of post-analysis software for immune sequencing data. Study results and caveats: The five TRBV segments detected at higher frequency in patients than in controls included TRBV5-6, TRBV5-1 and TRBV20-1.

Unique molecular identifiers had been added to the TCR beta cDNA libraries. TCRdb re-derived calls from the PCR reads in MiXCR, one entry per CDR3 protein. This sample has about 460,000 distinct CDR3 sequences, with approximately 46% found just once. No antigens are known for them. The material sequenced was blood. The receptor source for this set is a girl aged 5 to 17 with multiple sclerosis.

This clonotype was recorded a few times. V gene TRBV7-6 combines with J gene TRBJ2-1; 7 nucleotides line up with TRBD2. Losses at the gene ends were 1 base for V and 5 bases for J; bases not matched to a gene: 8. The CDR3 is 16 residues long. Looked up from germline, CDR1 is SGHVS and CDR2 is FNYEAQ. The CDR3 region has the DNA TGTGCCAGCAGCTTAGTCCCCGGGGGGACGAACAATGAGCAGTTCTTC. Translation: CASSLVPGGTNNEQFF. Full variable domain (outside the CDR3, taken from reference TRBV7-6 and TRBJ2-1): GAGVSQSPRYKVTKRGQDVALRCDPISGHVSLYWYRQALGQGPEFLTYFNYEAQQDKSGLPNDRFSAERPEGSISTLTIQRTEQRDSAMYRCASSLVPGGTNNEQFFGPGTRLTVL.

This sequence joins TRBV12-3 or TRBV12-4 and TRBJ1-1; 10 nucleotides align to TRBD1. The CDR3 covers 14 residues. The ends lost 6 bases at V and 2 bases at J; junction bases unmatched: 3. In DNA, the CDR3 is TGTGCCAGCAGAGGGACAGGGGTCAACACTGAAGCTTTCTTT. It is translated as CASRGTGVNTEAFF.

This clonotype was detected a few times. The chain employs TRBV2 and TRBJ2-1, with 8 bases lining up with TRBD1. The CDR3 is made up of 19 amino acids. CDR1 and CDR2 (germline): SNHLY, FYNNEI. V shed 0 bases, J shed 4 bases, and the junction held 14 bases outside the gene matches. CDR3 nucleotide sequence: TGTGCCAGCAGTGAAGCGGCTGATCCAGGGGGCGGTTCTTACAATGAGCAGTTCTTC. This codes for CASSEAADPGGGSYNEQFF. Filled out from reference TRBV2 and TRBJ2-1, the complete variable domain reads EPEVTQTPSHQVTQMGQEVILRCVPISNHLYFYWYRQILGQKVEFLVSFYNNEISEKSEIFDDQFSVERPDGSNFTLKIRSTKLEDSAMYFCASSEAADPGGGSYNEQFFGPGTRLTVL.

The chain has TRBV5-6 and TRBJ2-1; 9 nucleotides match TRBD1. Germline V gives CDR1 SGHDT, CDR2 YYEEEE. This CDR3 is 15 amino acids long. J lost 5 bases, V lost 4 bases, and 7 bases had no gene match. The CDR3 nucleotides read TGTGCCAGCAGCCTTAGGGACAGGGCCCACAATGAGCAGTTCTTC. Its translation: CASSLRDRAHNEQFF.

This clonotype turned up a few times. The V and J genes are TRBV12-3 or TRBV12-4 and TRBJ2-5; D call uncertain. The CDR3 is made up of 12 amino acids. Trimming shortened V by 5 bases and J by 5 bases, and 9 bases separated the two germline ends. CDR3 sequence: CASSASRETQYF. Written as DNA, the CDR3 is TGTGCCAGCAGTGCCTCCCGGGAGACCCAGTACTTC.

This clonotype was counted only a few times. V and J are TRBV20-1 and TRBJ1-2; D is perhaps TRBD1 (5 bases). The length of the CDR3 is 14 residues. Germline V gives CDR1 DFQATT, CDR2 SNEGSKA (reference sequence). The V end lost 5 bases, the J end lost 4 bases, and 17 bases lay between the germline ends. The CDR3 DNA reads as TGCAGTGCTGCTGCTGGGACCGGTGGCTATGGCTACACCTTC. It yields the protein CSAAAGTGGYGYTF.

A few counts support this clonotype. This sequence joins TRBV10-3 and TRBJ2-7; 9 nucleotides agree with TRBD1. Losses at the gene ends were 10 bases for V and 5 bases for J; bases not matched to a gene: 12. Germline V gene sequence: CDR1 ENHRY, CDR2 SYGVKD. The CDR3 is 14 residues long. Here the CDR3 reads CATKPGQGSNEQYF. The CDR3 region has the DNA TGTGCCACTAAACCGGGACAGGGCTCGAACGAGCAGTACTTC.

This clonotype has just a few counts. The V and J genes are TRBV18 and TRBJ1-2; 9 bases map to TRBD1. Looked up from germline, CDR1 is KGHSH and CDR2 is LQKENI. The J segment lost 8 bases and the V segment lost 6 bases, leaving 7 bases of the junction unmatched. This CDR3 has 13 residues. This CDR3 is CASSEPTGGGYTF. The CDR3 DNA sequence: TGTGCCAGCTCGGAACCGACAGGGGGAGGCTACACCTTC. The complete variable domain, with remaining parts taken from reference TRBV18 and TRBJ1-2, reads NAGVMQNPRHLVRRRGQEARLRCSPMKGHSHVYWYRQLPEEGLKFMVYLQKENIIDESGMPKERFSAEFPKEGPSILRIQQVVRGDSAAYFCASSEPTGGGYTFGSGTRLTVV.

The chain uses TRBV20-1 and TRBJ2-7; no firm D call. Between the trimmed V and J ends, which lost 5 bases and 0 bases, there was a span of 14 bases. The CDR3 has 14 amino acids. Germline CDR1 is DFQATT and CDR2 is SNEGSKA (reference sequence). In DNA, the CDR3 is TGCAGTGCTGTCGACTTCATTAGCTCCTACGAGCAGTACTTC. Its protein is CSAVDFISSYEQYF.

This clonotype has more than one count but fewer than ten. The rearrangement uses TRBV5-1 and TRBJ1-6; the D gene is possibly TRBD1 (6 bases). This CDR3 comprises 15 residues. Germline loops: CDR1 SGHRS, CDR2 YFSETQ. With 4 bases removed from V and 8 bases from J, the gap between germline ends came to 16 bases. The CDR3 here is CASSQNMGADSPLHF. CDR3 sequence (DNA): TGCGCCAGCAGCCAGAATATGGGGGCGGATTCACCCCTCCACTTT.

As regards this clonotype: Relative to the germline gene, one junction end is altered; a read error may explain this. This chain uses TRBV6-4 with TRBJ2-3; D may be TRBD2 (6 bases). Germline values: CDR1 MRHNA, CDR2 SNTAGT. The CDR3 loop spans 15 amino acids. In nucleotides, the CDR3 is TGTGTCAGCAGCCAAGGGGCTAGCGGCACAGATACGCAGTATTTT. Residues: CVSSQGASGTDTQYF.

This clonotype has a handful of counts. The rearrangement links TRBV25-1 to TRBJ1-2, with 8 bases identical to TRBD1. Germline V gene sequence: CDR1 MGHDK, CDR2 SYGVNS. CDR3 length: 17 amino acids. Unmatched junction bases numbered 9, after V lost 3 bases and J lost 0 bases. The CDR3 loop reads CASSDGQGAWANYGYTF. The CDR3 DNA follows: TGTGCCAGCAGTGATGGACAGGGTGCTTGGGCTAACTATGGCTACACCTTC.

This clonotype was picked up many times. The rearrangement uses TRBV7-3 and TRBJ2-5, with 10 bases fitting TRBD1. The germline V gene encodes CDR1 SGHTA and CDR2 FQGTGA. This CDR3 is built from 15 residues. V trimming: 2 bases; J trimming: 2 bases; junction bases outside the gene matches: 2. The DNA of the CDR3 is TGTGCCAGCAGCTTAGGGACAGGGGAACAAGAGACCCAGTACTTC. Residues: CASSLGTGEQETQYF.

This chain connects TRBV9 to TRBJ2-3; 13 nucleotides agree with TRBD2. This CDR3 spans 15 amino acids. Per germline, CDR1 SGDLS and CDR2 YYNGEE. Trimming removed 0 bases from V and 6 bases from J; junction bases left unmatched: 1. The CDR3 reads CASSVVTSGRDTQYF. The CDR3 DNA reads as TGTGCCAGCAGCGTAGTGACTAGCGGGAGGGATACGCAGTATTTT. Full variable domain (rest looked up from reference TRBV9 and TRBJ2-3): DSGVTQTPKHLITATGQRVTLRCSPRSGDLSVYWYQQSLDQGLQFLIQYYNGEERAKGNILERFSAQQFPDLHSELNLSSLELGDSALYFCASSVVTSGRDTQYFGPGTRLTVL.

The chain couples TRBV5-1 to TRBJ1-2, with 11 bases fitting TRBD1. CDR3 length equals 15 residues. CDR1 and CDR2 from the germline V gene are SGHRS and YFSETQ. J was trimmed by 2 bases and V by 4 bases; bases with no gene match: 4. The CDR3 DNA reads TGCGCCAGCAGCGCTCGGACAGGGGGCAACTATGGCTACACCTTC. Its translation is CASSARTGGNYGYTF.

This clonotype was found a few times. V usage is TRBV7-3 and J usage is TRBJ2-5; D is ambiguous. The end of the DNA fits TRBJ2-7 better, so the J call may be wrong. This CDR3 is built from 14 residues. CDR1 is SGHTA, CDR2 FQGTGA, per germline. CDR3 sequence (DNA): TGTGCCAGCAGCTTAATGGACGGATCCTACGAGCAGTACTTC. It yields the protein CASSLMDGSYEQYF.

The gene calls are TRBV21-1 and TRBJ2-4; whether TRBD2, the table's D call, matches the DNA was not checked. The DNA end lines up better with TRBJ2-7; the J call may be wrong. TRBV21-1 is annotated as a pseudogene. The CDR3 runs 15 residues. CDR3: CASSKTHRRRDEQYF. Here the CDR3 DNA reads TGTGCCAGCAGCAAAACTCACAGACGAAGGGACGAGCAGTACTTC.

In its sample, this clonotype was seen a few times. The CDR3 reads CASSTGLAGLLAKNIQYF. Here the CDR3 DNA reads TGTGCCAGCAGCACGGGACTAGCGGGACTATTAGCCAAAAACATTCAGTACTTC. The rearrangement uses TRBV28 and TRBJ2-4; 13 nucleotides line up with TRBD2. There are 18 residues in the CDR3. Germline loops: CDR1 MDHEN, CDR2 SYDVKM. V was clipped by 6 bases and J by 0 bases; unmatched bases: 8.

This chain joins TRBV7-9 and TRBJ2-1; weak D call: TRBD2 (6 bases). V was trimmed by 4 bases and J by 5 bases, leaving 15 bases between them. The germline V gene encodes CDR1 SEHNR and CDR2 FQNEAQ (reference sequence). The CDR3 covers 15 residues. The CDR3 DNA is TGTGCCAGCAGCTCCGGGACTGGGATTAACAATGAGCAGTTCTTC. It encodes CASSSGTGINNEQFF.

The genes are TRBV20-1 and TRBJ2-1, with TRBD2 identical over 13 bases. V lost 3 bases to trimming and J lost 1 base; unmatched junction nucleotides: 6. Germline assignment: CDR1 DFQATT and CDR2 SNEGSKA (reference sequence). The CDR3 has 17 residues. As DNA, the CDR3 is TGCAGTGCTAGGCGGACTAGCGGGAGTAGTTCCTACAATGAGCAGTTCTTC. Translation gives CSARRTSGSSSYNEQFF.